This T cell receptor (beta chain) was recorded in a study of CD8+ T cells in alopecia areata. Whole-study context: Twice a day, 5 to 10 mg of oral tofacitinib was administered to treated patients.

Trimming cost V 0 bases and J 2 bases, with 3 bases left between them. The CDR3 length is 12 residues. From germline, CDR1 is SGHRS and CDR2 YFSETQ. Sequencing templates came from extracted RNA that was reverse transcribed into cDNA. Assay: immunoSEQ multiplex PCR; the TCRdb copy retains only in-frame clones and omits some. This sample has more than 200,000 clones, with about 68% found just once. Study-level points and caveats: Greater clonality was observed in lesional scalp samples, especially alopecia totalis/universalis, versus normal scalp.

The table lists this clone with a few counts. Its cognate antigen is unknown. The specimen was CD4+ T cells sorted from blood, collected at week 0. The V and J genes are TRBV5-1 and TRBJ2-7; no clear D gene. The clonotype comes from a human donor with alopecia areata. As DNA, the CDR3 is TGCGCCAGCAGCTTGGGTACCTACGAGCAGTACTTC. Protein: CASSLGTYEQYF.